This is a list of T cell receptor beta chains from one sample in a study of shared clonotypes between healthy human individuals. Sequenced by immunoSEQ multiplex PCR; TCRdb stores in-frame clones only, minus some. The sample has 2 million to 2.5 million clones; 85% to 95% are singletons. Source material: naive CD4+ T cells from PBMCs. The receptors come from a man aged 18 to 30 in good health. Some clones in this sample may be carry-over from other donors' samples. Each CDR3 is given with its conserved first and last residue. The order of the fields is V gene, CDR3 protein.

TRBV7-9 CASSLDGNPTSQYF
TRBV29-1 CSVEDNSYEQYF
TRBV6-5 CASSYGGGGSTDTQYF
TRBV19 CASSSFGSGNTIYF
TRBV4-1 CASSQVGGNTGELFF
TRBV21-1 CASSNSGYYGYTF
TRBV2 CASTRTSGRPSTDTQYF
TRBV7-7 CASSLGQGVYNEQFF
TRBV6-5 CASSLWWGRPYEQYF
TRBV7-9 CASSHAPGGAGAFF
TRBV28 CASSLAGAYGYTF
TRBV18 CASSPPGTSGRTGELFF
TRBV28 CASSAPGLAGWETQYF
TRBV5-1 CASSSITGGPNTGELFF
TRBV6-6 CASSYEGLTEAFF
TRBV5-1 CASSFMYNNYEQYF